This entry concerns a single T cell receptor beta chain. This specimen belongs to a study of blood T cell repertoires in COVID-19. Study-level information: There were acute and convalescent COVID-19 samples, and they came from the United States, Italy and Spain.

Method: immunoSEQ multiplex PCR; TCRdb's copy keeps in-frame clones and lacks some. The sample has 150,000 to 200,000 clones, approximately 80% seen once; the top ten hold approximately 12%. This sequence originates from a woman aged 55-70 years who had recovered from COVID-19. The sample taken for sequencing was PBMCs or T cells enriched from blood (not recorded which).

The CDR3 coding sequence is TGTGCCATCAGGCGGACTAGCGGAGCCACAGATACGCAGTATTTT. It translates to CAIRRTSGATDTQYF. This chain links TRBV10-3 with TRBJ2-3, with TRBD2 matching 10 bases. V was clipped by 6 bases and J by 2 bases; unmatched bases: 5. The CDR3 covers 15 residues. Germline V CDR1 and CDR2: ENHRY, SYGVKD.